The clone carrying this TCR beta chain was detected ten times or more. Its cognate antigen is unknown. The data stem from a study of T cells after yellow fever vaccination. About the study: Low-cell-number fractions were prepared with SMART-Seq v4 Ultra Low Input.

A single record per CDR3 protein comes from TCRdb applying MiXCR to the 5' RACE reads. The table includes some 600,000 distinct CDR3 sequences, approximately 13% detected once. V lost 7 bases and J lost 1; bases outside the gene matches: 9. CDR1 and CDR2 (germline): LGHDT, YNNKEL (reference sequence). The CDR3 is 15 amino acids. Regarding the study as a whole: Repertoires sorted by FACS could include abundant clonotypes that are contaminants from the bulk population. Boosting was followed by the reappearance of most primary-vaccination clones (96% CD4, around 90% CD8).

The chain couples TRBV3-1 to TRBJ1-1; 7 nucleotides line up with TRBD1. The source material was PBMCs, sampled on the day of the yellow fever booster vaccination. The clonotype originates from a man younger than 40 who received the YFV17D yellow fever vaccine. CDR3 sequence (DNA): TGTGCCAGCACACCACCTCACAGGGGGAACACTGAAGCTTTCTTT. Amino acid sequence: CASTPPHRGNTEAFF.